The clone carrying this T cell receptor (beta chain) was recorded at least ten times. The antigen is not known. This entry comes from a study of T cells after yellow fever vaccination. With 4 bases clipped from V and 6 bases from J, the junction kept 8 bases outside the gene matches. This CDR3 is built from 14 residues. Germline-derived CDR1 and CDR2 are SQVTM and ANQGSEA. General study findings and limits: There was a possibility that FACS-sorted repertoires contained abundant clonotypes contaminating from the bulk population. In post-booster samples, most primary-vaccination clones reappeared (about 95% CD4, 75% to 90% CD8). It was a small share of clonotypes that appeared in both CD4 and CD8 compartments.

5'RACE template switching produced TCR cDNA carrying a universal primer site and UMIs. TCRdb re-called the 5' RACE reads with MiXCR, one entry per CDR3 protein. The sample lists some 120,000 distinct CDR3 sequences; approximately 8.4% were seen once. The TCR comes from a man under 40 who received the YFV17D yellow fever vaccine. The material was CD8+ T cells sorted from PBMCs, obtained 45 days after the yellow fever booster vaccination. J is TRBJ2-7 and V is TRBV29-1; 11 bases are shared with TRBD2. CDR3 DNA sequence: TGCAGCGTTGCCTCTAGCGGGAGGAGCGGCGAGCAGTACTTC. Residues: CSVASSGRSGEQYF.